The 28 T cell receptor beta chains below were found in one sample sequenced in a study of blood T cell repertoires in COVID-19 (dated by TCRdb to the early 2020s). The library was prepared using the immunoSEQ multiplex PCR assay. What TCRdb holds here is the immuneACCESS table cut down to in-frame rearrangements. Part of the clones is not present; checked against another copy, under half of the missing clones reflect an unresolved V gene, and the others are unexplained. The sample has under 450,000 clones on record, 75% to 90% of them singletons. The ten largest account for roughly 6.6% of the sample. Sample: peripheral blood. The receptors here all came from a woman aged 55-70 years with COVID-19, enrolled during active disease.

The gene calls are TRBV12-5 and TRBJ2-7; 8 bases line up with TRBD2. This CDR3 contains 15 residues. The germline gives CDR1 LGHNT, CDR2 FRNRAP. Unmatched junction bases numbered 8, after V lost 1 base and J lost 6 bases. The CDR3 loop is CASGLGSGGNGEQYF. CDR3 coding DNA: TGTGCTAGTGGTTTGGGGTCGGGAGGGAATGGCGAGCAGTACTTC.

The chain couples TRBV5-1 to TRBJ2-3; D may be TRBD1 (6 bases). The V gene's germline CDR1 is SGHRS and CDR2 YFSETQ. The CDR3 spans 14 residues. V was clipped by 2 bases and J by 4 bases, with 11 bases between them. The DNA of the CDR3 is TGCGCCAGCAGCTTCACAGGGTTCCCAGATACGCAGTATTTT. It specifies CASSFTGFPDTQYF.

This sequence joins TRBV7-9 and TRBJ2-3; 7 nucleotides align to TRBD1. V lost 5 bases, J lost 8 bases, and 4 bases stayed unmatched. CDR3 length equals 12 residues. Germline V gene lookup returns CDR1 SEHNR and CDR2 FQNEAQ (reference sequence). The CDR3 reads CASSQPGGTQYF. CDR3 bases: TGTGCCAGCAGCCAACCAGGGGGTACGCAGTATTTT.

The chain is built from TRBV7-6 and TRBJ1-4, with TRBD1 as a possible D gene (6 bases). V was pared by 2 bases and J by 2 bases, with 9 bases between. The germline V gene has CDR1 SGHVS and CDR2 FNYEAQ. This CDR3 has 15 residues. In DNA form, the CDR3 reads TGTGCCAGCAGCTTACGGGGGGCCACTAATGAAAAACTGTTTTTT. Its protein is CASSLRGATNEKLFF.

The chain employs TRBV10-2 and TRBJ2-7, with D uncertain. Germline lookup yields CDR1 WSHSY and CDR2 SAAADI. This CDR3 has 13 amino acids. The ends were cut back, 8 bases at V and 2 bases at J, with 13 bases in the middle. The chain's CDR3 is CASSSNSPYEQYF. The CDR3 bases are TGCGCCAGCTCGAGTAACAGCCCCTACGAGCAGTACTTC.

This chain joins TRBV5-1 and TRBJ2-7; 9 bases fit TRBD1. The V segment lost 0 bases and the J segment 4 bases; nucleotides outside the gene matches: 8. The germline CDR1 and CDR2 sequences are SGHRS and YFSETQ. The CDR3 runs 16 residues. The CDR3: CASSLAPGQGFYEQYF. For the CDR3, the DNA is TGCGCCAGCAGCTTGGCGCCGGGACAGGGATTTTACGAGCAGTACTTC.

This clone was counted once. The chain recombines TRBV11-1 with TRBJ2-1; 10 bases are a match to TRBD2. The trim removed 5 bases at V and 4 bases at J, leaving 2 bases unmatched. Germline V gene sequence: CDR1 SGHAT, CDR2 FQDESV (reference sequence). The CDR3 has 14 amino acids. The CDR3 region is CASSASGGYNEQFF. CDR3 bases: TGTGCCAGCAGCGCTAGCGGGGGATACAATGAGCAGTTCTTC.

This clone was detected once. The gene calls are TRBV6-2 or TRBV6-3 and TRBJ1-6, with TRBD1 identical over 8 bases. V dropped 6 bases and J dropped 11; count of bases not matched to a gene: 12. Germline CDR1 MNHEY, CDR2 SVGEGT. This CDR3 has 15 residues. The CDR3 bases are TGTGCCAGCAGCCGCGGGACAGGCATTGGGGCACCCCTCCACTTT. Its protein product is CASSRGTGIGAPLHF.

This chain links TRBV7-9 with TRBJ1-1, with 7 bases lining up with TRBD1. The CDR3 spans 16 residues. The germline V gene encodes CDR1 SEHNR and CDR2 FQNEAQ (reference sequence). The trim removed 3 bases at V and 0 bases at J, leaving 7 bases unmatched. The CDR3 region has the DNA TGTGCCAGCAGCTTTGCAACCGGGACAGTGAACACTGAAGCTTTCTTT. Translation gives CASSFATGTVNTEAFF.

J is TRBJ2-3 and V is TRBV18, with D unresolved. CDR1 KGHSH and CDR2 LQKENI come from the germline V gene. V lost 3 bases and J lost 5, with 3 bases in between. The CDR3 covers 11 residues. The CDR3 sequence: CASSPKDTQYF. DNA of the CDR3: TGTGCCAGCTCACCTAAAGATACGCAGTATTTT.

The genes are TRBV11-3 and TRBJ2-7; 7 nucleotides match TRBD1. The CDR3 runs to 15 residues. Looked up from germline, CDR1 is SGHNT and CDR2 is YENEEA. With 3 bases clipped from V and 2 bases from J, the junction kept 7 bases outside the gene matches. The CDR3 DNA sequence: TGTGCCAGCAGCTTTGGACAGGCGAACCCCTACGAGCAGTACTTC. Its protein is CASSFGQANPYEQYF.

In nucleotides, the CDR3 is TGTGCCAGCAGCTACCGGGACAGGGGCGATGGCTACACCTTC. Protein: CASSYRDRGDGYTF. V is TRBV7-9 and J is TRBJ1-2; TRBD1 agrees at 10 bases. The germline V gene has CDR1 SEHNR and CDR2 FQNEAQ (reference sequence). The J segment lost 6 bases and the V segment lost 4 bases, leaving 5 bases of the junction unmatched. The CDR3 has 14 residues.

A word on this clone: At the DNA level, this CDR3 is encoded by other sequences in the same sample as well. The chain combines TRBV18 with TRBJ1-2; 7 nucleotides agree with TRBD1. In germline, CDR1 is KGHSH, CDR2 LQKENI. Unmatched junction bases numbered 4, after V lost 6 bases and J lost 3 bases. This CDR3 contains 13 residues. CDR3 coding DNA: TGTGCCAGCTCCCTCGACAGGGACTATGGCTACACCTTC. This gives the protein CASSLDRDYGYTF.

The rearrangement joins TRBV5-4 to TRBJ1-2; possibly TRBD1 for D (5 bases). The length of the CDR3 is 14 residues. Germline V gives CDR1 SGHNT, CDR2 YYREEE (reference sequence). V gave up 5 bases and J gave up 2 bases, with 13 bases separating them. CDR3 bases: TGTGCCAGCAGGCGTAAAGGGGAAAACTATGGCTACACCTTC. It specifies CASRRKGENYGYTF. Full variable domain (outside the CDR3, taken from reference TRBV5-4 and TRBJ1-2): ETGVTQSPTHLIKTRGQQVTLRCSSQSGHNTVSWYQQALGQGPQFIFQYYREEENGRGNFPPRFSGLQFPNYSSELNVNALELDDSALYLCASRRKGENYGYTFGSGTRLTVV.

The V call is TRBV5-1, the J call TRBJ2-7; D is possibly TRBD2 (5 bases). V shed 1 base and J shed 1 base, with 15 bases lying between them. This CDR3 contains 16 residues. The germline V gene has CDR1 SGHRS and CDR2 YFSETQ. The CDR3 loop is CASSLSLSGTSYEQYF. CDR3 DNA: TGCGCCAGCAGCTTGTCGCTCAGCGGTACTTCCTACGAGCAGTACTTC.

V and J are TRBV30 and TRBJ1-4; TRBD1 is a possible D gene (5 bases). Germline values: CDR1 GTSNPN, CDR2 SVGIG (reference sequence). V was trimmed by 2 bases and J by 2 bases, leaving 12 bases between them. CDR3 length: 15 amino acids. The CDR3 protein is CAWSPRGRTNEKLFF. The CDR3 DNA sequence: TGTGCCTGGAGTCCCCGGGGGAGGACTAATGAAAAACTGTTTTTT.

V and J are TRBV4-1 and TRBJ2-5; D may be TRBD2 (5 bases). CDR3 size: 16 residues. CDR1 is MGHRA and CDR2 is YSYEKL in the germline V gene. The germline V and J ends were trimmed by 4 bases and 0 bases, with 15 bases remaining between them. In DNA, the CDR3 is TGCGCCAGCAGCCCGTCTTCTAGCCCCTACCAAGAGACCCAGTACTTC. Its protein product is CASSPSSSPYQETQYF.

The chain links TRBV5-6 to TRBJ2-7; 9 nucleotides agree with TRBD1. Germline V gene data show CDR1 as SGHDT and CDR2 as YYEEEE. The CDR3 is 14 amino acids. With 2 bases clipped from V and 5 bases from J, the junction kept 5 bases outside the gene matches. Written as DNA, the CDR3 is TGTGCCAGCAGCTTCGGACAGGGGTGGGACGAGCAGTACTTC. This translates into CASSFGQGWDEQYF.

This chain links TRBV18 with TRBJ1-2; a weak D match, TRBD1 (6 bases). CDR1 and CDR2 from the germline V gene are KGHSH and LQKENI. The CDR3 is 15 amino acids. Trimming removed 5 bases at V and 4 bases at J, with 17 bases between. In DNA form, the CDR3 reads TGTGCCAGCTCAACAGGGACCGGGGCGAGCTATGGCTACACCTTC. Translation gives CASSTGTGASYGYTF.

The CDR3 loop reads CASSHAPGRVGGFHTEAFF. The CDR3 DNA follows: TGTGCCAGCAGCCATGCCCCGGGACGGGTGGGGGGTTTCCACACTGAAGCTTTCTTT. The chain links TRBV7-8 to TRBJ1-1, with D possibly matching TRBD1 (5 bases). The germline V and J ends were trimmed by 5 bases and 3 bases, with 28 bases remaining between them. The V gene's germline CDR1 is SGHVS and CDR2 FQNEAQ. This CDR3 spans 19 amino acids.

The CDR3 region is CASSQNGLAGVHEQFF. As DNA, the CDR3 is TGTGCCAGCAGCCAAAACGGACTAGCGGGGGTCCATGAGCAGTTCTTC. V and J are TRBV7-3 and TRBJ2-1; 13 bases line up with TRBD2. J gave up 8 bases and V 5 bases, and 9 bases lay outside the gene matches. The CDR3 totals 16 residues. From germline, CDR1 is SGHTA and CDR2 FQGTGA.

V usage is TRBV18 and J usage is TRBJ1-1; D gene unclear. CDR1 KGHSH and CDR2 LQKENI come from the germline V gene. The V end lost 0 bases, the J end lost 0 bases, and 11 bases lay between the germline ends. The CDR3 totals 16 residues. CDR3 residues: CASSPPSSTMNTEAFF. The CDR3 DNA is TGTGCCAGCTCACCACCTTCCAGTACTATGAACACTGAAGCTTTCTTT.

V gene TRBV5-1 combines with J gene TRBJ2-1; 10 bases line up with TRBD1. V lost 0 bases, J lost 4 bases, and 1 base stayed unmatched. CDR3 length equals 15 residues. Looked up from germline, CDR1 is SGHRS and CDR2 is YFSETQ. The CDR3 bases are TGCGCCAGCAGCTTGGAGGGACAGGGGTACAATGAGCAGTTCTTC. Its translation is CASSLEGQGYNEQFF.

This clone occurred a few times. The chain recombines TRBV5-4 with TRBJ1-2; unclear D gene. Trimming pared 1 base from V and 4 bases from J, leaving 17 bases between. The germline gives CDR1 SGHNT, CDR2 YYREEE (reference sequence). This CDR3 comprises 16 residues. CDR3 loop: CASSLLGEWGIYGYTF. CDR3 in DNA: TGTGCCAGCAGCTTGCTTGGGGAGTGGGGTATCTATGGCTACACCTTC.

The V gene is TRBV7-9, the J gene TRBJ1-2, with unresolved D. CDR1 is SEHNR, CDR2 FQNEAQ, per germline (reference sequence). Trimming cost V 2 bases and J 4 bases, with 11 bases left between them. The CDR3 is 14 residues long. For the CDR3, the DNA is TGTGCCAGCAGCTTACAGGAGGCTGGCTATGGCTACACCTTC. Translation: CASSLQEAGYGYTF.

The chain combines TRBV3-1 (or the pseudogene TRBV3-2) with TRBJ1-6, with 7 bases that match TRBD1. Germline lookup yields CDR1 LGHDT and CDR2 YNNKEL (reference sequence). This CDR3 spans 16 amino acids. V lost 1 base and J lost 9; bases outside the gene matches: 9. Here the CDR3 reads CASSQGLGQRGSPLHF. CDR3 bases: TGTGCCAGCAGCCAAGGCCTGGGACAGAGGGGTTCACCCCTCCACTTT.

The chain is built from TRBV7-3 and TRBJ2-7; TRBD1 aligns across 8 bases. Germline CDR1 is SGHTA and CDR2 is FQGTGA. This CDR3 comprises 15 residues. With V trimmed by 3 bases and J by 6 bases, 10 bases remained unmatched. CDR3 residues: CASSFFGQGAGEQYF. As DNA, the CDR3 is TGTGCCAGCAGCTTTTTTGGTCAGGGGGCTGGCGAGCAGTACTTC.

This chain joins TRBV6-2 or TRBV6-3 and TRBJ1-2, with TRBD1 matching over 8 bases. CDR1 is MNHEY, CDR2 SVGEGT, per germline. The CDR3 runs 16 residues. Trimming at V came to 6 bases and at J to 7 bases, leaving 16 bases not matched to a gene. CDR3 protein: CASSVRQGNGRRGYTF. In DNA form, the CDR3 reads TGTGCCAGCAGCGTGAGACAGGGGAACGGCCGTCGTGGCTACACCTTC.